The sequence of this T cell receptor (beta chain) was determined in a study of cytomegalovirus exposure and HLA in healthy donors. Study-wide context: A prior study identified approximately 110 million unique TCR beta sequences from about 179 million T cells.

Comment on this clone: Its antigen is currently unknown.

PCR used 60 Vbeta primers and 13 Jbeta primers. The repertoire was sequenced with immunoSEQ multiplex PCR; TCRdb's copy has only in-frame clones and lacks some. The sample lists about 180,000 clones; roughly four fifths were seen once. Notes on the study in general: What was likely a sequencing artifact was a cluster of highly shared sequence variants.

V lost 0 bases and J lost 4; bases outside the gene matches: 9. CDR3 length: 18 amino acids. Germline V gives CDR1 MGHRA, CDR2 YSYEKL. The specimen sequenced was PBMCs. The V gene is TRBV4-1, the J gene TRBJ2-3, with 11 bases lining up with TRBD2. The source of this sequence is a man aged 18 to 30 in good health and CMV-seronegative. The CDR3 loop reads CASSQDGLAGGQADTQYF. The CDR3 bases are TGCGCCAGCAGCCAAGATGGCCTAGCGGGGGGCCAGGCAGATACGCAGTATTTT.